These T cell receptor beta chains were read from a single sample in a study of CD8+ T cells in alopecia areata. Sequenced by immunoSEQ multiplex PCR; TCRdb stores in-frame clones only, minus some. The table has roughly 110,000 clones, roughly 50% seen once. The input for sequencing was CD4+ T cells sorted from blood, taken at week 24, from a patient treated with tofacitinib. The receptor set was obtained from a human donor with alopecia areata. The CDR3 runs from the conserved cysteine through the conserved F or W. The D gene is left open where the match is weak. Where a row states a size, it is once, few, many or the class of an expanded clone; other rows omit it.

cdr3_length	d_call	clone_size	j_call	v_call	cdr3_nt	cdr3_aa
13	-	-	TRBJ2-5	TRBV4-2	TGTGCCAGCAGCCAAGGTCCAGTGGAGACCCAGTACTTC	CASSQGPVETQYF
14	-	-	TRBJ1-5	TRBV29-1	TGCAGCGTTGTAGAGGGGCCGGGCAATCAGCCCCAGCATTTT	CSVVEGPGNQPQHF
14	-	-	TRBJ2-3	TRBV18	TGTGCCAGCTCACCCCAAGGGGGGACAGATACGCAGTATTTT	CASSPQGGTDTQYF
13	-	once	TRBJ1-1	TRBV5-1	TGCGCCAGCAGCCCAAGACGGGGCACTGAAGCTTTCTTT	CASSPRRGTEAFF
14	TRBD1	-	TRBJ2-7	TRBV5-5	TGTGCCAGCAAATTGACAGGGAAGACCTACGAGCAGTACTTC	CASKLTGKTYEQYF
15	-	-	TRBJ2-3	TRBV29-1	TGCAGCGTGAACCCTAGAACGGGGGGCACAGATACGCAGTATTTT	CSVNPRTGGTDTQYF
14	-	-	TRBJ2-5	TRBV5-1	TGCGCCAGCAGCTTGTTATCAGGGTCGCAGACCCAGTACTTC	CASSLLSGSQTQYF
14	TRBD2	few	TRBJ2-3	TRBV11-3	TGTGCCAGCAGCTCGGGGGGGCCCACAGATACGCAGTATTTT	CASSSGGPTDTQYF
14	-	once	TRBJ2-2	TRBV7-2	TGTGCCAGCAGCCTCCGGAGGGTCACCGGGGAGCTGTTTTTT	CASSLRRVTGELFF
11	-	-	TRBJ1-2	TRBV4-1	TGCGCCAGCAGCGAAGACATGCGCTACACCTTC	CASSEDMRYTF
13	-	-	TRBJ1-4	TRBV30	TGTGCCTGGAGTGTAAACCTTAATGAAAAACTGTTTTTT	CAWSVNLNEKLFF
14	-	-	TRBJ2-5	TRBV6-6	TGTGCCAGCAGTGCAACAGGGACGGGAGAGACCCAGTACTTC	CASSATGTGETQYF
11	-	few	TRBJ2-7	TRBV5-1	TGCGCCAGCAGCGCGCAGGGCGAGCAGTACTTC	CASSAQGEQYF
9	-	once	TRBJ2-3	TRBV23-1	TGCGCCAGCAGTCAATGGAAGTATTTT	CASSQWKYF
16	-	-	TRBJ1-1	TRBV6-5	TGTGCCAGCAGTTACTCAGCGATCAGGGTTAGGGGTGAAGCTTTCTTT	CASSYSAIRVRGEAFF
16	TRBD1	-	TRBJ2-5	TRBV5-1	TGCGCCAGCAGCTACCCGGACAGGGGGAGACAAGAGACCCAGTACTTC	CASSYPDRGRQETQYF
14	TRBD1	few	TRBJ2-7	TRBV13	TGTGCCAGCAGCAGACAACAGGGGGCCGACGAGCAGTACTTC	CASSRQQGADEQYF
16	-	-	TRBJ2-1	TRBV4-1	TGCGCCAGCAGCCGTCAGGCCCTTGCCTCCTACAATGAGCAGTTCTTC	CASSRQALASYNEQFF
15	-	-	TRBJ2-3	TRBV25-1	TGTGCCAGCACCGAATCCGGGGTTGGCGCAGATACGCAGTATTTT	CASTESGVGADTQYF
15	-	many	TRBJ1-1	TRBV19	TGTGCCAGTAGTATTATTTGGAGGGGAGCTACTGAAGCTTTCTTT	CASSIIWRGATEAFF
16	-	-	TRBJ2-2	TRBV7-7	TGTGCTAGCAGCTTAGGGCGACTAGTGAATGCCGGGGAGCTGTTTTTT	CASSLGRLVNAGELFF
13	-	-	TRBJ1-1	TRBV2	TGTGCCAGCAGCCCCAATATGAACACTGAAGCTTTCTTT	CASSPNMNTEAFF
13	-	-	TRBJ2-7	TRBV25-1	TGTGCCAGCAGCATCCCCGGGGTCTACGAGCAGTACTTC	CASSIPGVYEQYF
15	TRBD2	-	TRBJ2-3	TRBV27	TGTGCCAGCAGTTTCCGCTCGGGGGGTCTAGATACGCAGTATTTT	CASSFRSGGLDTQYF